The rows below give T cell receptor beta chains drawn from one sample of a study of monozygotic twins with inflammatory bowel disease. TCRdb reworked the 5' RACE reads into one entry per CDR3 protein, no DNA. In all, the sample yields over 110,000 distinct CDR3 sequences. The source material was blood. Receptors were obtained from a human donor with ulcerative colitis or Crohn's disease, or a healthy co-twin of an affected twin (not recorded which). Each CDR3 is given with its conserved first and last residue.

CDR3 protein,CDR3 length,V gene,J gene
CAISGWTESSYEQYF,15,TRBV10-3,TRBJ2-7
CASSFRYRQGIYNEQFF,17,TRBV6-5,TRBJ2-1
CSGARTNTGELFF,13,TRBV29-1,TRBJ2-2
CASSLGQVSSTDTQYF,16,TRBV7-8,TRBJ2-3
CASSPTAPNYGYTF,14,TRBV7-2,TRBJ1-2
CSARKQGPHGYTF,13,TRBV20-1,TRBJ1-2
CASSLWDRDYNEQFF,15,TRBV12-3/TRBV12-4,TRBJ2-1
CASSPQKGKETQYF,14,TRBV18,TRBJ2-5
CASSRGVSVDEQFF,14,TRBV9,TRBJ2-1
CASSTGTGGYELYF,14,TRBV7-6,TRBJ2-7
CSASPGSSYNEQFF,14,TRBV20-1,TRBJ2-1
CASSFTSTSQETQYF,15,TRBV11-3,TRBJ2-5
CASSLERTGTSIQYF,15,TRBV7-2,TRBJ2-4
CASSSGGAGNSPLHF,15,TRBV6-5,TRBJ1-6
CASSETSTGELFF,13,TRBV6-4,TRBJ2-2
CSVDHQGAIIGDEQFF,16,TRBV29-1,TRBJ2-1
CATSRGQGLETQYF,14,TRBV15,TRBJ2-5
CASSLVTGHQETQYF,15,TRBV5-5,TRBJ2-5